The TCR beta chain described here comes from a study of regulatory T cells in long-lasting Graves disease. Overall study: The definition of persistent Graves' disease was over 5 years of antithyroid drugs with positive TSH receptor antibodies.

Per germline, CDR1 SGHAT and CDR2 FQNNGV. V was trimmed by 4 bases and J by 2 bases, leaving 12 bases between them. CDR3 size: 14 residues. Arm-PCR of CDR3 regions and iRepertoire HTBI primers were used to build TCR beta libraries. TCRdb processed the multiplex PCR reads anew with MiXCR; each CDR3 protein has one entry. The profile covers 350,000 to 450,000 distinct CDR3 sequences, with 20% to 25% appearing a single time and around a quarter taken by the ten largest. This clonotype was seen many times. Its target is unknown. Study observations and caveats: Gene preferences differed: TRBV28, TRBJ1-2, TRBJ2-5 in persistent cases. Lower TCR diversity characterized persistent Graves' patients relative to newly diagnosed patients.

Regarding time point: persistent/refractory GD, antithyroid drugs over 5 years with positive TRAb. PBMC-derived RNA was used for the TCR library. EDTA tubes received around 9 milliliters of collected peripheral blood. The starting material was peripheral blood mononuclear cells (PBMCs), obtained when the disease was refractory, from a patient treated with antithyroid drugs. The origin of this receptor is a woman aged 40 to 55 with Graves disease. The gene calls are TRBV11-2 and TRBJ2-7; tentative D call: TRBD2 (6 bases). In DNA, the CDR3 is TGTGCCAGCAGCTCCGGGACTCTCCCCTACGAGCAGTACTTC. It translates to CASSSGTLPYEQYF.